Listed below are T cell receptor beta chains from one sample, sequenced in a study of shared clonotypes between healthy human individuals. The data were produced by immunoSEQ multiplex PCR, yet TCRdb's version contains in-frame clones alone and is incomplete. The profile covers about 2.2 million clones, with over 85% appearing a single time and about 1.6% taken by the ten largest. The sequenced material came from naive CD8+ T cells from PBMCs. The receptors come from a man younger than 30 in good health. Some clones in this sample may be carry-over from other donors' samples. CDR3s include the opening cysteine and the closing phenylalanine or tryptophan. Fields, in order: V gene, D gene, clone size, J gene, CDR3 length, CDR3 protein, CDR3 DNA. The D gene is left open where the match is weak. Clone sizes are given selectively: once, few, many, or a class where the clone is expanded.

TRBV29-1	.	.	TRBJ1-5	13	CSVDEGMNQPQHF	TGCAGCGTTGACGAGGGGATGAATCAGCCCCAGCATTTT
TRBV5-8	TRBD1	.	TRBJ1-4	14	CASSRTGVNEKLFF	TGTGCCAGCAGCCGGACAGGCGTTAATGAAAAACTGTTTTTT
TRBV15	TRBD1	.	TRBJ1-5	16	CATSRARGGSNQPQHF	TGTGCCACCAGCAGAGCCAGGGGGGGCAGCAATCAGCCCCAGCATTTT
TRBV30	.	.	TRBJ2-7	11	CAWSITNEQYF	TGTGCCTGGAGTATTACGAACGAGCAGTACTTC
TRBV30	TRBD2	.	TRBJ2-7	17	CAWSVPLGEREAYEQYF	TGTGCCTGGAGTGTACCTCTGGGGGAGCGGGAAGCCTACGAGCAGTACTTC
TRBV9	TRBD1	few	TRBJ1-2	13	CASSVGDSYGYTF	TGTGCCAGCAGCGTAGGGGACAGCTATGGCTACACCTTC
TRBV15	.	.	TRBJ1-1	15	CATSRARSRAAEAFF	TGTGCCACCAGCAGAGCGAGATCCCGCGCCGCTGAAGCTTTCTTT
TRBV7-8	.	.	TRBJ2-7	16	CASSLVSAGPIYEQYF	TGTGCCAGCAGCTTAGTGTCGGCAGGCCCAATCTACGAGCAGTACTTC
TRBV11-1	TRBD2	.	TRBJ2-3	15	CASSSGLALADTQYF	TGTGCCAGCAGCTCCGGACTAGCCTTGGCAGATACGCAGTATTTT
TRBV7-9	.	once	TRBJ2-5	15	CASSPSVFSGETQYF	TGTGCCAGCAGCCCCTCTGTGTTCTCGGGAGAGACCCAGTACTTC
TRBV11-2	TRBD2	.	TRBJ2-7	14	CASSLSSGSYEQYF	TGTGCCAGCAGCCTATCTAGCGGGAGCTACGAGCAGTACTTC
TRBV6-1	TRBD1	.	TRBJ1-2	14	CASSNRGRNYGYTF	TGTGCCAGCAGCAACAGGGGGCGCAACTATGGCTACACCTTC
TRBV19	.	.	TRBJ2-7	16	CASSIALPPGAYEQYF	TGTGCCAGTAGTATAGCCCTACCCCCGGGTGCCTACGAGCAGTACTTC
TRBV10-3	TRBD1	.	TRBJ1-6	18	CAIQSPGQGQRYNSPLHF	TGTGCCATCCAATCCCCGGGACAGGGGCAGCGGTATAATTCACCCCTCCACTTT
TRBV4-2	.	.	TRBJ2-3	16	CASSQGSGSSTDTQYF	TGTGCCAGCAGCCAAGGGAGCGGTTCTAGCACAGATACGCAGTATTTT
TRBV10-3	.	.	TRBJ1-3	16	CAISESGGSSGNTIYF	TGTGCCATCAGTGAGTCGGGCGGGAGCTCTGGAAACACCATATATTTT
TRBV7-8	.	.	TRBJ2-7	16	CASSMKTGTYPYEQYF	TGTGCCAGCAGCATGAAGACCGGGACCTACCCCTACGAGCAGTACTTC
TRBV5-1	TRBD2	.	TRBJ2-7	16	CASSSLGLAETYEQYF	TGCGCCAGCAGCTCCCTCGGACTAGCGGAAACCTACGAGCAGTACTTC
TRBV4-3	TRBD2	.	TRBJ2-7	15	CASSVLASGSYEQYF	TGCGCCAGCAGTGTACTAGCGAGTGGATCCTACGAGCAGTACTTC
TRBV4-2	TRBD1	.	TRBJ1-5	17	CASSQVSGQPSNQPQHF	TGTGCCAGCAGCCAGGTATCGGGACAGCCCTCCAATCAGCCCCAGCATTTT
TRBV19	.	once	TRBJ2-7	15	CASSPVGGGHGEQYF	TGTGCCAGTAGTCCAGTTGGGGGGGGGCACGGCGAGCAGTACTTC
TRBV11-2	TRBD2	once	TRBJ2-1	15	CASSLGAGAYNEQFF	TGTGCCAGCAGCTTAGGGGCGGGAGCTTACAATGAGCAGTTCTTC
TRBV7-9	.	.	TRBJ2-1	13	CASSWLTRDEQFF	TGTGCCAGCAGCTGGTTAACCCGGGATGAGCAGTTCTTC
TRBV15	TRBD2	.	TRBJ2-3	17	CATSRGLAGGTTDTQYF	TGTGCCACCAGCAGAGGGCTAGCGGGAGGGACCACAGATACGCAGTATTTT
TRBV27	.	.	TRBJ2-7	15	CASSLSTGRMHEQYF	TGTGCCAGCAGTTTAAGCACAGGGAGGATGCACGAGCAGTACTTC
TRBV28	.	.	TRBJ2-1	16	CASSFGSGVSYNEQFF	TGTGCCAGCAGTTTTGGCTCTGGCGTCTCCTACAATGAGCAGTTCTTC
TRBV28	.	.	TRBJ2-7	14	CASSGGHSYYEQYF	TGTGCCAGCAGTGGAGGACATTCCTACTACGAGCAGTACTTC
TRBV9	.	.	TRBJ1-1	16	CASSVAAEAMNTEAFF	TGTGCCAGCAGCGTAGCGGCGGAGGCCATGAACACTGAAGCTTTCTTT
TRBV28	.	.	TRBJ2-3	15	CASSLWGQNTDTQYF	TGTGCCAGCAGTTTATGGGGGCAGAACACAGATACGCAGTATTTT
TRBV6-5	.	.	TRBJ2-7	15	CASSYSTGVGYEQYF	TGTGCCAGCAGTTACTCGACCGGGGTCGGGTACGAGCAGTACTTC
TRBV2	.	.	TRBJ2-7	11	CASSYTYEQYF	TGTGCCAGCAGTTATACCTACGAGCAGTACTTC
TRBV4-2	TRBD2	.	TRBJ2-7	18	CASSQRTGTKTFTYEQYF	TGTGCCAGCAGCCAACGAACTGGGACTAAGACATTCACCTACGAGCAGTACTTC
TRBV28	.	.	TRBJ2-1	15	CASNNRDDVYNEQFF	TGTGCCAGCAATAACAGGGATGATGTCTACAATGAGCAGTTCTTC